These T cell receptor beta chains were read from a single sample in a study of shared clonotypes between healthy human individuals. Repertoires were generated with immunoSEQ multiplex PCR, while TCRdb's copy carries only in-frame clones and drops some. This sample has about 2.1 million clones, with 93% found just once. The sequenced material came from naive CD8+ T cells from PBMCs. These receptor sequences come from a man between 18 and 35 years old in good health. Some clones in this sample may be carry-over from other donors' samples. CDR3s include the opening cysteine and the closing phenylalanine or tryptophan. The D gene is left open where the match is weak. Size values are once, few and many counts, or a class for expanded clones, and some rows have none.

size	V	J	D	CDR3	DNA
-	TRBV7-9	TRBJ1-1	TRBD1	CASSRRQGQEAFF	TGTGCCAGCAGCCGGCGACAGGGCCAGGAGGCTTTCTTT
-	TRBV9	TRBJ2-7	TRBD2	CASSGGAGIYEQYF	TGTGCCAGCAGCGGAGGAGCGGGGATCTACGAGCAGTACTTC
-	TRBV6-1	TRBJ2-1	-	CASSEAHPGNEQFF	TGTGCCAGCAGTGAAGCTCACCCAGGGAATGAGCAGTTCTTC
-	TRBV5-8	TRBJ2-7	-	CASSFIRTSPSYEQYF	TGTGCCAGCAGCTTCATACGGACTTCCCCCTCCTACGAGCAGTACTTC
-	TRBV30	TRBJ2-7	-	CAWRLTGFYEQYF	TGTGCCTGGAGGCTCACAGGGTTCTACGAGCAGTACTTC
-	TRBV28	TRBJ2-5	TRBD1	CASSLLTGSTQETQYF	TGTGCCAGCAGTTTACTGACAGGGTCGACGCAAGAGACCCAGTACTTC
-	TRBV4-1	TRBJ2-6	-	CASSQGQVALSGANVLTF	TGCGCCAGCAGCCAAGGGCAGGTGGCCTTAAGTGGGGCCAACGTCCTGACTTTC
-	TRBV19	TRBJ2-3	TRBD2	CASSPRTSGSRDTQYF	TGTGCCAGTAGTCCCAGGACTAGCGGGAGTAGAGATACGCAGTATTTT
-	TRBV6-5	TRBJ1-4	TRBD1	CASRGGTAFWEKLFF	TGTGCCAGCAGGGGGGGGACAGCGTTTTGGGAAAAACTGTTTTTT
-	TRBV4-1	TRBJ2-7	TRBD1	CASSHVTGTASYEQYF	TGCGCCAGCAGCCACGTTACCGGGACAGCCTCCTACGAGCAGTACTTC
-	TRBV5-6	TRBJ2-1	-	CASSFPLSGDEQFF	TGTGCCAGCAGCTTCCCCCTCTCGGGGGATGAGCAGTTCTTC
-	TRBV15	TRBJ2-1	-	CATSVLLRNEQFF	TGTGCCACCAGCGTACTTCTTAGGAATGAGCAGTTCTTC
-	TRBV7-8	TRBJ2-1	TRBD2	CASTPFVRERLNEQFF	TGTGCCAGCACCCCCTTCGTGCGGGAGAGACTCAATGAGCAGTTCTTC
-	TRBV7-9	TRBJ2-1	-	CASSLLRSEQFF	TGTGCCAGCAGCTTACTCAGAAGCGAGCAGTTCTTC
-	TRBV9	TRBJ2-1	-	CASSVDRAAYNEQFF	TGTGCCAGCAGCGTAGACAGGGCTGCCTACAATGAGCAGTTCTTC
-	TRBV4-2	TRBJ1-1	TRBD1	CASSQTGAGNTEAFF	TGTGCCAGCAGCCAAACAGGGGCCGGGAACACTGAAGCTTTCTTT
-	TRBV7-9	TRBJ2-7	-	CASSPPRSYEQYF	TGTGCCAGCAGCCCCCCCAGATCCTACGAGCAGTACTTC
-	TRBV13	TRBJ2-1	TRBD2	CASSPPSGRYNEQFF	TGTGCCAGCAGCCCCCCTAGCGGGAGGTACAATGAGCAGTTCTTC
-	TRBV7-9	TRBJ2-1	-	CASSLGTTNEQFF	TGTGCCAGCAGCTTGGGGACCACCAATGAGCAGTTCTTC
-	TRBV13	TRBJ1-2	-	CASSRTSDYGYTF	TGTGCCAGCAGCCGGACCTCTGACTATGGCTACACCTTC
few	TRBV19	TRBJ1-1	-	CASRHGRREAFF	TGTGCCAGTCGACACGGGCGGCGGGAAGCTTTCTTT
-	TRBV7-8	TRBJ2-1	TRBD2	CASSSSGRFYNEQFF	TGTGCCAGCAGCTCTAGCGGGAGGTTCTACAATGAGCAGTTCTTC
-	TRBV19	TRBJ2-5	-	CASSPRGRGETQYF	TGTGCCAGTAGTCCCCGAGGACGCGGAGAGACCCAGTACTTC
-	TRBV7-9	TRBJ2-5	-	CASSRGGSPQQETQYF	TGTGCCAGCAGCCGTGGGGGGAGTCCACAACAAGAGACCCAGTACTTC
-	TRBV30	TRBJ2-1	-	CAWNSGHYNEQFF	TGTGCCTGGAACTCGGGACACTACAATGAGCAGTTCTTC